The 25 T cell receptor beta chains listed next were all sequenced from one sample in a study of cytomegalovirus exposure and HLA in healthy donors. It was with 60 Vbeta and 13 Jbeta primers that the PCR ran. The protocol was immunoSEQ multiplex PCR, while the TCRdb copy is restricted to in-frame clones and leaves out a portion. The data show about 160,000 clones, approximately 80% seen once. Sample: PBMCs. These receptors were obtained from a woman in her twenties or thirties in good health and CMV-seronegative.

This chain joins TRBV30 and TRBJ1-1, with a possible D match to TRBD1 (5 bases). Looked up from germline, CDR1 is GTSNPN and CDR2 is SVGIG (reference sequence). V was cut by 5 bases and J by 4 bases, with 17 bases left in between. CDR3 length: 14 amino acids. The CDR3 protein is CAWAKGALFTEAFF. DNA of the CDR3: TGTGCCTGGGCTAAAGGGGCCCTGTTCACTGAAGCTTTCTTT.

This clone was found once. The same CDR3 arises from other DNA sequences in this sample as well. The gene calls are TRBV18 and TRBJ2-5; weak D call: TRBD1 (6 bases). Trimming shortened V by 0 bases and J by 4 bases, and 6 bases separated the two germline ends. Germline V gene data show CDR1 as KGHSH and CDR2 as LQKENI. The CDR3 loop spans 13 amino acids. CDR3 sequence: CASSPPGAETQYF. CDR3 in DNA: TGTGCCAGCTCACCACCGGGGGCAGAGACCCAGTACTTC.

This chain connects TRBV13 to TRBJ2-2, with D uncertain. The germline V gene encodes CDR1 PRHDT and CDR2 FYEKMQ (reference sequence). The length of the CDR3 is 14 residues. Between the trimmed V and J ends, which lost 4 bases and 1 base, there was a span of 7 bases. CDR3 coding DNA: TGTGCCAGCAGCTGGGCTGGGAACACCGGGGAGCTGTTTTTT. It specifies CASSWAGNTGELFF.

This rearrangement joins TRBV5-1 to TRBJ2-5, with D possibly TRBD1 on 5 matching bases. Germline lookup yields CDR1 SGHRS and CDR2 YFSETQ. V lost 6 bases and J 0 bases, leaving 15 bases between the germline ends. This CDR3 has 15 residues. The CDR3 sequence: CASTQGKGYQETQYF. The DNA of the CDR3 is TGCGCCAGCACCCAGGGAAAGGGGTACCAAGAGACCCAGTACTTC.

This clone was recorded once. The V and J genes are TRBV5-5 and TRBJ2-1; maybe TRBD2 (6 bases). Trimming shortened V by 2 bases and J by 2 bases, and 14 bases separated the two germline ends. CDR3 size: 16 residues. Germline values: CDR1 SGHKS, CDR2 YYEKEE (reference sequence). This chain's CDR3 is CASSFRRDLTYNEQFF. The CDR3 DNA reads TGTGCCAGCAGCTTTCGCCGGGACTTAACCTACAATGAGCAGTTCTTC.

The CDR3 sequence: CASSFVTGDKGHEQYF. The CDR3 bases are TGCGCCAGCAGCTTCGTGACAGGGGATAAGGGTCACGAGCAGTACTTC. The chain links TRBV5-1 to TRBJ2-7; 8 nucleotides line up with TRBD1. Germline V gives CDR1 SGHRS, CDR2 YFSETQ. The CDR3 sequence is 16 residues long. The trim removed 2 bases at V and 5 bases at J, leaving 12 bases unmatched.

The chain joins TRBV30 to TRBJ2-5; D is unresolved. The CDR3 has 12 amino acids. With 0 bases removed from V and 5 bases from J, the gap between germline ends came to 7 bases. Germline V gene lookup returns CDR1 GTSNPN and CDR2 SVGIG (reference sequence). The CDR3 region has the DNA TGTGCCTGGAGTGTCGCTCAGGAGACCCAGTACTTC. Translating gives CAWSVAQETQYF. Combining the CDR3 with reference TRBV30 and TRBJ2-5 gives the whole variable domain SQTIHQWPATLVQPVGSPLSLECTVEGTSNPNLYWYRQAAGRGLQLLFYSVGIGQISSEVPQNLSASRPQDRQFILSSKKLLLSDSGFYLCAWSVAQETQYFGPGTRLLVL.

This clone was seen a few times. V is TRBV7-9 and J is TRBJ1-2; D remains ambiguous. Looked up from germline, CDR1 is SEHNR and CDR2 is FQNEAQ (reference sequence). Trimming shortened V by 5 bases and J by 5 bases, and 9 bases separated the two germline ends. This CDR3 is 12 amino acids long. CDR3 nucleotide sequence: TGTGCCAGCAGCGGAGTTGGGTATGGCTACACCTTC. Its protein is CASSGVGYGYTF.

The gene calls are TRBV7-9 and TRBJ2-3; TRBD2 matches at 8 bases. V shed 5 bases, J shed 5 bases, and the junction held 12 bases outside the gene matches. Germline V gives CDR1 SEHNR, CDR2 FQNEAQ (reference sequence). CDR3 length equals 16 residues. The chain's CDR3 is CASSVTSGNHIDTQYF. In DNA, the CDR3 is TGTGCCAGCAGCGTTACTAGCGGAAACCACATAGATACGCAGTATTTT.

The rearrangement links TRBV27 to TRBJ2-7, with 10 bases aligning to TRBD2. This CDR3 contains 16 residues. Per the germline V gene, CDR1 is MNHEY and CDR2 is SMNVEV (reference sequence). The J segment lost 2 bases and the V segment lost 2 bases, leaving 6 bases of the junction unmatched. The CDR3: CASSLSASGSAYEQYF. The CDR3 DNA reads as TGTGCCAGCAGTTTAAGCGCTAGCGGGAGTGCCTACGAGCAGTACTTC.

The chain has TRBV9 and TRBJ1-2; no definite D call. V was clipped by 3 bases and J by 5 bases, with 14 bases between them. This CDR3 is 14 amino acids long. Germline V gene lookup returns CDR1 SGDLS and CDR2 YYNGEE. For the CDR3, the DNA is TGTGCCAGCAGCGCCTCGGAGAGGGTTTATGGCTACACCTTC. This encodes CASSASERVYGYTF.

The CDR3 DNA follows: TGTGCCAGCAGTTACTCCAGCGCAGATACGCAGTATTTT. It is translated as CASSYSSADTQYF. The genes are TRBV6-5 and TRBJ2-3; no reliable D call. This CDR3 is 13 amino acids long. CDR1 and CDR2 from the germline V gene are MNHEY and SVGAGI. Trimming cost V 0 bases and J 4 bases, with 5 bases left between them.

V gene TRBV30 combines with J gene TRBJ1-2; D unresolved. CDR1 and CDR2 (germline): GTSNPN, SVGIG (reference sequence). The CDR3 is made up of 13 amino acids. Trimming removed 8 bases at V and 6 bases at J, with 19 bases between. The CDR3 DNA follows: TGTGCCGTGCACCAGGAATTTTGGGATGGCTACACCTTC. Its translation: CAVHQEFWDGYTF. The full variable domain, with the rest looked up from reference TRBV30 and TRBJ1-2, is SQTIHQWPATLVQPVGSPLSLECTVEGTSNPNLYWYRQAAGRGLQLLFYSVGIGQISSEVPQNLSASRPQDRQFILSSKKLLLSDSGFYLCAVHQEFWDGYTFGSGTRLTVV.

The rearrangement uses TRBV7-3 and TRBJ1-2, with unresolved D. Germline V CDR1 and CDR2: SGHTA, FQGTGA. Between the trimmed V and J ends, which lost 3 bases and 2 bases, there was a span of 7 bases. The CDR3 sequence is 13 residues long. The CDR3 spells CASSFNGNYGYTF. For the CDR3, the DNA is TGTGCCAGCAGCTTTAACGGGAACTATGGCTACACCTTC.

The V call is TRBV28, the J call TRBJ1-1; no clear D gene. The germline V gene has CDR1 MDHEN and CDR2 SYDVKM. The CDR3 has 14 amino acids. Trimming took off 2 bases at V and 0 bases at J, with 7 bases between the two ends. The CDR3 DNA reads TGTGCCAGCAGTTTAACACGCCTGAACACTGAAGCTTTCTTT. Translated: CASSLTRLNTEAFF.

The table lists this clone with a count of one. J is TRBJ2-5 and V is TRBV5-6, with TRBD1 matching 9 bases. Germline loops: CDR1 SGHDT, CDR2 YYEEEE. The V segment lost 0 bases and the J segment 0 bases; nucleotides outside the gene matches: 3. This CDR3 has 16 residues. CDR3 in DNA: TGTGCCAGCAGCTTGGTGGGACAGGGAGACCAAGAGACCCAGTACTTC. Translated, it gives CASSLVGQGDQETQYF.

This chain joins TRBV14 and TRBJ2-7, with 7 nucleotides matching TRBD1. The CDR3 loop spans 18 amino acids. CDR1 is SGHDN and CDR2 is FVKESK in the germline V gene. V trimming: 3 bases; J trimming: 3 bases; junction bases outside the gene matches: 17. Written as DNA, the CDR3 is TGTGCCAGCAGCCAGGGGCGGCTCCTATACAGGGGCGGCTACGAGCAGTACTTC. It specifies CASSQGRLLYRGGYEQYF.

This clone was recorded once. V gene TRBV7-9 combines with J gene TRBJ2-7; D may be TRBD2 (5 bases). Looked up from germline, CDR1 is SEHNR and CDR2 is FQNEAQ (reference sequence). Trimming stripped 1 base from V and 2 bases from J, with 9 bases between. The CDR3 is made up of 14 amino acids. CDR3 amino acids: CASSLGGLTYEQYF. Here the CDR3 DNA reads TGTGCCAGCAGCTTAGGAGGACTCACCTACGAGCAGTACTTC.

The chain recombines TRBV4-1 with TRBJ1-1; tentative D call: TRBD1 (6 bases). The CDR3 covers 15 residues. V lost 4 bases and J lost 1, with 13 bases in between. CDR1 is MGHRA, CDR2 YSYEKL, per germline. CDR3 loop: CASSLQQGQNTEAFF. The CDR3 DNA reads as TGCGCCAGCAGCCTACAACAGGGCCAGAACACTGAAGCTTTCTTT.

This sequence joins TRBV6-6 and TRBJ2-1, with 8 bases matching TRBD1. This CDR3 contains 16 residues. Unmatched junction bases numbered 7, after V lost 2 bases and J lost 4 bases. Germline V gene lookup returns CDR1 MNHNY and CDR2 SVGAGI (reference sequence). The CDR3 sequence is CASSYAMGDRYNEQFF. DNA of the CDR3: TGTGCCAGCAGTTACGCTATGGGGGACAGGTACAATGAGCAGTTCTTC.

This chain links TRBV15 with TRBJ2-1; tentatively, D is TRBD1 (5 bases). Germline V gene sequence: CDR1 LNHNV, CDR2 YYDKDF (reference sequence). The V end was cut by 1 base, the J end by 5 bases, with 12 bases between. The CDR3 loop spans 15 amino acids. CDR3 amino acids: CATSRGQGTDNEQFF. As DNA, the CDR3 is TGTGCCACCAGCAGAGGGCAGGGAACCGACAATGAGCAGTTCTTC.

The CDR3, as DNA: TGTGCCAGCACCCACGGGAGACAGGGCACCTACGAGCAGTACTTC. Its protein product is CASTHGRQGTYEQYF. The chain combines TRBV6-5 with TRBJ2-7; possible D gene TRBD1, 7 bases. The V gene's germline CDR1 is MNHEY and CDR2 SVGAGI. The CDR3 sequence is 15 residues long. V lost 7 bases and J 2 bases, leaving 18 bases between the germline ends.

This rearrangement joins TRBV4-1 to TRBJ2-7; possible D gene TRBD1, 6 bases. V lost 1 base to trimming and J lost 5 bases, with 21 bases between them. Germline lookup yields CDR1 MGHRA and CDR2 YSYEKL. The CDR3 extends over 17 amino acids. CDR3 coding DNA: TGCGCCAGCAGCCAAGGGCTCTTCACAGGGTTCGTGGACGAGCAGTACTTC. This codes for CASSQGLFTGFVDEQYF.

V gene TRBV27 combines with J gene TRBJ2-3, with 15 nucleotides matching TRBD2. The CDR3 has 16 residues. The germline V gene has CDR1 MNHEY and CDR2 SMNVEV (reference sequence). The ends lost 5 bases at V and 8 bases at J; junction bases unmatched: 8. The CDR3 here is CASSLGLAGGPGTQYF. The CDR3 DNA reads TGTGCCAGCAGTCTCGGACTAGCGGGGGGGCCGGGTACGCAGTATTTT.

The V gene is TRBV6-4, the J gene TRBJ1-1; D ambiguous. Per germline, CDR1 MRHNA and CDR2 SNTAGT. The CDR3 covers 13 residues. V shed 6 bases and J shed 0 bases, with 8 bases lying between them. CDR3: CASRARMNTEAFF. The CDR3 coding sequence is TGTGCCAGCAGGGCCAGAATGAACACTGAAGCTTTCTTT.